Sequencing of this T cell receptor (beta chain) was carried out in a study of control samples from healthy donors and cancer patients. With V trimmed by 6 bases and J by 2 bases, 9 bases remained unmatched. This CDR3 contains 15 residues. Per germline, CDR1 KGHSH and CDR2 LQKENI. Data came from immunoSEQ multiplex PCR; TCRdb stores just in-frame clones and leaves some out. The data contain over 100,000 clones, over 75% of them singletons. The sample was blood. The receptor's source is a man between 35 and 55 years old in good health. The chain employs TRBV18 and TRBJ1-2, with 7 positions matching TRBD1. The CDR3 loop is CASSLLRGQNYGYTF. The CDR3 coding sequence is TGTGCCAGCTCTCTTCTCCGGGGACAGAACTATGGCTACACCTTC.